Many counts were recorded for the clone carrying this T cell receptor (beta chain). Its antigen is unidentified. This sample was included in a study of metastatic and nonmetastatic thyroid tumors. Study information: Patients with malignant and benign thyroid disease provided blood and tumor or nodule tissue, whose repertoires were compared. Study results and limitations: Malignant thyroid tumors reportedly exceeded benign nodules significantly in TCR beta diversity, with the difference appearing in blood and tumor.

No patient had received any treatment before thyroid surgery. Germline V CDR1 and CDR2: KGHDR, SFDVKD. The CDR3 extends over 17 amino acids. V was pared by 2 bases and J by 0 bases, with 14 bases between. TCRdb called clones again from the PCR reads with MiXCR. The sample lists some 25,000 clones; approximately 24% were seen once. This sequence originates from a female donor with papillary thyroid cancer or a benign thyroid nodule (not recorded which). Some clones in this sample may be carry-over from other donors' samples. V gene TRBV24-1 combines with J gene TRBJ2-3; D unresolved. Sequencing input: blood. The CDR3 loop reads CATSDSPTSSSTDTQYF. The CDR3 nucleotides read TGTGCCACCAGTGATTCTCCGACGAGTTCTAGCACAGATACGCAGTATTTT.